The 29 T cell receptor beta chains listed next were all sequenced from one sample in a study of T cells in Graves' hyperthyroidism and ophthalmopathy. RNA transcripts provided the source from which TCR beta CDR3 regions were amplified. HTBI primers were employed in a first-round RT-PCR of the TCR CDR3. A single record per CDR3 protein comes from TCRdb applying MiXCR to the multiplex PCR reads. The table lists approximately 610,000 distinct CDR3 sequences, about 15% of them singletons. The sample comprised blood. The receptors shown here come from a middle-aged woman with Graves' ophthalmopathy.

This clonotype was detected ten times or more. The chain employs TRBV3-1 and TRBJ2-5; the D gene is possibly TRBD2 (6 bases). Per germline, CDR1 LGHDT and CDR2 YNNKEL (reference sequence). The CDR3 has 15 amino acids. Trimming took off 2 bases at V and 1 base at J, with 11 bases between the two ends. CDR3 DNA sequence: TGTGCCAGCAGCCAACTAGCGAACTTCCAAGAGACCCAGTACTTC. Its protein product is CASSQLANFQETQYF.

The sample holds a few counts of this clonotype. The chain employs TRBV28 and TRBJ2-7; D ambiguous. CDR1 and CDR2 (germline): MDHEN, SYDVKM. Trimming took 5 bases from V and 0 from J, leaving 17 bases between them. This CDR3 comprises 16 residues. The CDR3 DNA sequence: TGTGCCAGCAGTCGAGACAACCAGGCGAGCTCCTACGAGCAGTACTTC. This sequence encodes CASSRDNQASSYEQYF.

This clonotype has a handful of counts. This chain connects TRBV12-3 or TRBV12-4 to TRBJ1-2, with D possibly being TRBD1 (5 bases). Trimming took 3 bases from V and 3 from J, leaving 14 bases between them. This CDR3 is 15 amino acids long. The CDR3 sequence is CASSFLGAGHYGYTF. The CDR3 DNA reads TGTGCCAGCAGTTTCCTCGGGGCAGGGCACTATGGCTACACCTTC.

This clonotype was seen a few times. Likely a read error: the CDR3 ends without its conserved phenylalanine or tryptophan. The gene calls are TRBV9 and TRBJ2-2; possible D gene TRBD1, 5 bases. V lost 4 bases and J lost 5, with 6 bases in between. The CDR3 has 12 residues. Germline V gene lookup returns CDR1 SGDLS and CDR2 YYNGEE. CDR3 in amino acids: CASSRGTGELFL. The CDR3 nucleotides read TGTGCCAGCAGCAGGGGAACCGGGGAGCTGTTTCTT.

There are many counts of this clonotype. This chain joins TRBV15 and TRBJ2-5; 11 nucleotides line up with TRBD1. The germline V gene encodes CDR1 LNHNV and CDR2 YYDKDF (reference sequence). V lost 4 bases and J lost 4; bases outside the gene matches: 5. The CDR3 is made up of 15 amino acids. The CDR3 here is CATSKGQGATETQYF. The CDR3 region has the DNA TGTGCCACCAGCAAAGGACAGGGGGCAACAGAGACCCAGTACTTC.

The sample holds a few counts of this clonotype. The chain joins TRBV7-2 to TRBJ1-1; D gene ambiguous. The CDR3 contains 13 residues. CDR1 and CDR2 from the germline V gene are SGHTA and FQGNSA. V was trimmed by 1 base and J by 10 bases, leaving 13 bases between them. The CDR3 DNA sequence: TGTGCCAGCAGCTTAGGGGCCGCCGAACTAGCTTTCTTT. Translation gives CASSLGAAELAFF.

V usage is TRBV9 and J usage is TRBJ2-5; 11 bases line up with TRBD2. CDR1 and CDR2 (germline): SGDLS, YYNGEE. After removal of 7 bases from V and 7 bases from J, the junction contained 18 bases not matched to a gene. The CDR3 contains 17 residues. CDR3 protein: CASVLYCRTSGSGTQYF. The CDR3 DNA reads as TGTGCCAGCGTCCTCTACTGTAGGACTAGCGGGTCAGGGACCCAGTACTTC.

V gene TRBV12-3 or TRBV12-4 combines with J gene TRBJ2-4, with D unresolved. This CDR3 has 12 amino acids. V lost 5 bases, J lost 3 bases, and 5 bases lay in between. The CDR3 region is CASSPGKNIQYF. The CDR3 region has the DNA TGTGCCAGCAGTCCTGGCAAAAACATTCAGTACTTC.

This clonotype was picked up many times. The V gene is TRBV6-5, the J gene TRBJ1-2, with D possibly TRBD1 on 5 matching bases. Germline-derived CDR1 and CDR2 are MNHEY and SVGAGI. V was shortened by 2 bases and J by 1 base, with 17 bases between the two germline ends. The CDR3 length is 17 residues. The CDR3 reads CASSYPGRTVDNYGYTF. CDR3 DNA: TGTGCCAGCAGTTACCCAGGGCGGACGGTGGATAACTATGGCTACACCTTC.

This clonotype was counted at least ten times. The chain links TRBV11-2 to TRBJ1-5; D call uncertain. The CDR3 consists of 13 residues. V was cut by 0 bases and J by 6 bases, with 6 bases left in between. The V gene's germline CDR1 is SGHAT and CDR2 FQNNGV. The CDR3 here is CASSLEWGQPQHF. The CDR3 region has the DNA TGTGCCAGCAGCTTAGAGTGGGGTCAGCCCCAGCATTTT.

The rearrangement uses TRBV28 and TRBJ2-7; a possible D gene is TRBD2 (6 bases). V lost 5 bases and J lost 4, with 15 bases in between. Germline lookup yields CDR1 MDHEN and CDR2 SYDVKM. This CDR3 is built from 14 residues. Here the CDR3 reads CASSARGRVYEQYF. The CDR3 bases are TGTGCCAGCAGTGCGCGGGGAAGGGTTTACGAGCAGTACTTC.

The V call is TRBV29-1, the J call TRBJ1-1; D is possibly TRBD1 (5 bases). This CDR3 has 14 residues. CDR1 is SQVTM, CDR2 ANQGSEA, per germline. Trimming removed 0 bases at V and 4 bases at J, with 12 bases between. The CDR3 sequence is CSVEEAGAGTEAFF. CDR3 bases: TGCAGCGTTGAAGAGGCTGGGGCCGGCACTGAAGCTTTCTTT.

The rearrangement links TRBV12-3 or TRBV12-4 to TRBJ1-5; no clear D gene. V lost 2 bases and J 9 bases, leaving 14 bases between the germline ends. The CDR3 has 14 residues. CDR3 region: CASSLRAGGVPQHF. In DNA form, the CDR3 reads TGTGCCAGCAGTTTAAGGGCAGGAGGCGTGCCCCAGCATTTT.

Ten or more counts support this clonotype. The chain combines TRBV28 with TRBJ2-6; no reliable D call. V was cut by 7 bases and J by 4 bases, with 14 bases left in between. CDR1 is MDHEN and CDR2 is SYDVKM in the germline V gene. The CDR3 totals 15 residues. The CDR3 sequence: CASTRHPSGANVLTF. In nucleotides, the CDR3 is TGTGCCAGCACACGGCACCCATCAGGGGCCAACGTCCTGACTTTC.

A word on this clonotype: This may come from a read error, since a much larger clone is one base off. The J gene is TRBJ2-7, the V gene TRBV30; D remains unclear. V was trimmed by 2 bases and J by 4 bases, leaving 12 bases between them. This CDR3 is built from 13 residues. Germline V gives CDR1 GTSNPN, CDR2 SVGIG (reference sequence). CDR3: CAWSRTLGYEQYF. DNA for the CDR3: TGTGCCTGGAGTAGGACGCTTGGATACGAGCAGTACTTC.

This clonotype was recorded a few times. CDR3 region: CSARVQGTAGELFF. In DNA form, the CDR3 reads TGCAGTGCTAGGGTACAGGGGACCGCCGGGGAGCTGTTTTTT. The chain carries TRBV20-1 and TRBJ2-2; TRBD1 aligns across 7 bases. Germline CDR1 reads DFQATT; CDR2 reads SNEGSKA (reference sequence). The V segment lost 3 bases and the J segment 6 bases; nucleotides outside the gene matches: 7. The CDR3 covers 14 residues.

This clonotype was seen ten or more times. This sequence joins TRBV5-1 and TRBJ2-7, with a possible D match to TRBD2 (5 bases). Germline V gene sequence: CDR1 SGHRS, CDR2 YFSETQ. The CDR3 spans 13 residues. V was clipped by 4 bases and J by 0 bases, with 8 bases between them. In DNA, the CDR3 is TGCGCCAGCAGCCAAACTAGCTCCTACGAGCAGTACTTC. Translated: CASSQTSSYEQYF.

This clonotype was detected ten times or more. This chain connects TRBV20-1 to TRBJ1-1; 9 bases align to TRBD1. After removal of 4 bases from V and 4 bases from J, the junction contained 4 bases not matched to a gene. Germline V lookup: CDR1 DFQATT, CDR2 SNEGSKA (reference sequence). The CDR3 has 13 amino acids. In DNA form, the CDR3 reads TGCAGTGCTACGGACAGGGGTTTCACTGAAGCTTTCTTT. This sequence encodes CSATDRGFTEAFF.

This rearrangement joins TRBV18 to TRBJ1-4, with TRBD1 identical over 12 bases. The CDR3 has 14 residues. J gave up 8 bases and V 4 bases, and 2 bases lay outside the gene matches. Per germline, CDR1 KGHSH and CDR2 LQKENI. This CDR3 is CASSQGTGGEKLFF. CDR3 sequence (DNA): TGTGCCAGCTCACAAGGGACAGGGGGCGAAAAACTGTTTTTT.

This clonotype was recorded at least ten times. This chain joins TRBV7-2 and TRBJ1-1, with D uncertain. CDR1 is SGHTA and CDR2 is FQGNSA in the germline V gene. This CDR3 is built from 14 residues. V was shortened by 1 base and J by 3 bases, with 9 bases between the two germline ends. The CDR3, as DNA: TGTGCCAGCAGCTTAGAAACTGCAGACACTGAAGCTTTCTTT. This encodes CASSLETADTEAFF.

V and J are TRBV28 and TRBJ1-2, with 7 positions matching TRBD1. J lost 5 bases, V lost 5 bases, and 5 bases had no gene match. Germline V gene lookup returns CDR1 MDHEN and CDR2 SYDVKM. There are 13 residues in the CDR3. Written as DNA, the CDR3 is TGTGCCAGCAGTAGGGGACAGCTATATGGCTACACCTTC. As protein: CASSRGQLYGYTF.

This clonotype was found many times. In DNA, the CDR3 is TGTGCCAGCAGTTACGCTAGGCAGGGGGGTCGACCCCTCCACTTT. Translation: CASSYARQGGRPLHF. The chain couples TRBV6-5 to TRBJ1-6, with TRBD1 matching 7 bases. CDR3 length: 15 residues. With V trimmed by 2 bases and J by 12 bases, 10 bases remained unmatched. The V gene's germline CDR1 is MNHEY and CDR2 SVGAGI.

This clonotype was detected only a few times. CDR3 sequence: CASSLSSVDGELFF. The DNA for the CDR3 is TGTGCCAGCAGCTTAAGTTCCGTAGACGGGGAGCTGTTTTTT. J is TRBJ2-2 and V is TRBV7-2; D is uncertain. There are 14 residues in the CDR3. Germline V gene data show CDR1 as SGHTA and CDR2 as FQGNSA. Trimming pared 2 bases from V and 7 bases from J, leaving 11 bases between.

The CDR3 loop reads CASSQGTYAGDTQYF. The CDR3 bases are TGTGCCAGCAGCCAGGGGACTTACGCCGGAGATACGCAGTATTTT. The gene calls are TRBV28 and TRBJ2-3, with D possibly being TRBD1 or TRBD2 (6 bases each). Trimming shortened V by 6 bases and J by 5 bases, and 18 bases separated the two germline ends. Germline assignment: CDR1 MDHEN and CDR2 SYDVKM. CDR3 length: 15 amino acids. Drawing the rest from reference TRBV28 and TRBJ2-3, the complete variable domain is DVKVTQSSRYLVKRTGEKVFLECVQDMDHENMFWYRQDPGLGLRLIYFSYDVKMKEKGDIPEGYSVSREKKERFSLILESASTNQTSMYLCASSQGTYAGDTQYFGPGTRLTVL.

There are a few counts of this clonotype. The chain carries TRBV6-5 and TRBJ1-3; 7 bases are shared with TRBD1. J was trimmed by 0 bases and V by 2 bases; bases with no gene match: 7. Germline assignment: CDR1 MNHEY and CDR2 SVGAGI. This CDR3 has 17 residues. The CDR3 nucleotides read TGTGCCAGCAGTTACAGGGGGCCCAGTTTCTCTGGAAACACCATATATTTT. Translation: CASSYRGPSFSGNTIYF.

In its sample, this clonotype was seen many times. The rearrangement uses TRBV28 and TRBJ2-7; no clear D gene. CDR3 length: 13 amino acids. Trimming stripped 5 bases from V and 3 bases from J, with 11 bases between. CDR1 and CDR2 from the germline V gene are MDHEN and SYDVKM. The CDR3 sequence is CASSLSANYEQYF. CDR3 in DNA: TGTGCCAGCAGTCTCTCGGCCAACTACGAGCAGTACTTC. Together with reference TRBV28 and TRBJ2-7, the CDR3 gives the full variable domain: DVKVTQSSRYLVKRTGEKVFLECVQDMDHENMFWYRQDPGLGLRLIYFSYDVKMKEKGDIPEGYSVSREKKERFSLILESASTNQTSMYLCASSLSANYEQYFGPGTRLTVT.

This clonotype appeared many times. The chain recombines TRBV27 with TRBJ1-5, with TRBD1 as a possible D gene (5 bases). Looked up from germline, CDR1 is MNHEY and CDR2 is SMNVEV (reference sequence). The CDR3 consists of 16 residues. Trimming cost V 5 bases and J 5 bases, with 19 bases left between them. CDR3 DNA sequence: TGTGCCAGCAGTCCCCTCGGGGTTGGGACCGATCAGCCCCAGCATTTT. Translated: CASSPLGVGTDQPQHF.

Worth noting for this clonotype: This may stem from a read error, because a much larger clone lies one nucleotide away. This sequence joins TRBV6-5 and TRBJ1-2, with 10 bases that match TRBD1. This CDR3 contains 15 residues. From germline, CDR1 is MNHEY and CDR2 SVGAGI. The CDR3 region has the DNA TGTGCCGGCAGTTACCGGGACAGGGGATCTTATGGCTACACCTTC. This sequence encodes CAGSYRDRGSYGYTF.

This clonotype has a count of ten or more. This rearrangement joins TRBV6-2 or TRBV6-3 to TRBJ2-7, with D hard to call. Trimming shortened V by 4 bases and J by 6 bases, and 13 bases separated the two germline ends. CDR3 size: 13 residues. Germline assignment: CDR1 MNHEY and CDR2 SVGEGT. The CDR3 coding sequence is TGTGCCAGCAGTTCGATTAGGTCCCTCGAGCAGTACTTC. Protein: CASSSIRSLEQYF.